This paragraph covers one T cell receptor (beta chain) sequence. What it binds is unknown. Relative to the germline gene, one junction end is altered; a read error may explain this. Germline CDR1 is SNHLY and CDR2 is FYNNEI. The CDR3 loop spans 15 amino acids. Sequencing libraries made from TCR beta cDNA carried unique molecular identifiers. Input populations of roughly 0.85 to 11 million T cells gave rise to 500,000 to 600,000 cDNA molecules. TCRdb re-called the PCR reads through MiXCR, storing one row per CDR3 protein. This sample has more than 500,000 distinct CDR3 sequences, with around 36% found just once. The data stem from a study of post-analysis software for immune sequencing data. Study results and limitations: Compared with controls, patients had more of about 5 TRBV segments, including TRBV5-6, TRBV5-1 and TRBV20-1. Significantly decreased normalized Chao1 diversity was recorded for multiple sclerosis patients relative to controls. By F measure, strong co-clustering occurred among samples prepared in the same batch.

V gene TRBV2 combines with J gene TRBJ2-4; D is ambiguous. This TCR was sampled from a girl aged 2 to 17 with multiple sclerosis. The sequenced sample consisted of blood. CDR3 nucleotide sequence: TGTGCCGGCAGTGAAGGAGAGATAGCCAAAAACATTCAGTACTTC. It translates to CAGSEGEIAKNIQYF. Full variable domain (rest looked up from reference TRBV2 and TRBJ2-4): EPEVTQTPSHQVTQMGQEVILRCVPISNHLYFYWYRQILGQKVEFLVSFYNNEISEKSEIFDDQFSVERPDGSNFTLKIRSTKLEDSAMYFCAGSEGEIAKNIQYFGAGTRLSVL.